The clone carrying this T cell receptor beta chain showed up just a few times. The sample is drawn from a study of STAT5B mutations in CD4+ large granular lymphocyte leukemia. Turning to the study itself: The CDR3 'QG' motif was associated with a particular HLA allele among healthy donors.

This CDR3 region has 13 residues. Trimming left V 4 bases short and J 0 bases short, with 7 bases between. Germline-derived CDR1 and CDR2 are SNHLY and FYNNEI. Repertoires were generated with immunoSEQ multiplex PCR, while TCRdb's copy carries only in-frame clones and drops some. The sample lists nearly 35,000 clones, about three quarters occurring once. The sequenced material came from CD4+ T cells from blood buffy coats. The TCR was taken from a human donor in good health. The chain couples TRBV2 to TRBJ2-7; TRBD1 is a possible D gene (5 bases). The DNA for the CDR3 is TGTGCCAGCAGTGTACAGGCCTCCTACGAGCAGTACTTC. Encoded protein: CASSVQASYEQYF.